This T cell receptor (beta chain) came from a study of blood T cell repertoires in COVID-19. Study summary: Samples of COVID-19 (acute and convalescent) were obtained from the United States, Italy and Spain. PBMCs, B-cell-depleted T cells, or T cells provided the cDNA or gDNA that made up the material.

Sequencing used immunoSEQ multiplex PCR; TCRdb keeps in-frame clones, though not all of them. The profile shows approximately 360,000 clones, over 80% of them singletons. Clinical histories supplied by participants themselves formed the basis of cohort assignment. Cohort 3 donors were reported recovered after two negative PCRs, clearance, or symptom resolution. There are 14 residues in the CDR3. Germline loops: CDR1 PRHDT, CDR2 FYEKMQ (reference sequence). Trimming took 3 bases from V and 3 from J; bases not matched to a gene: 3. The chain employs TRBV13 and TRBJ2-7, with 9 nucleotides matching TRBD2. This TCR came from a woman aged 45-59 years who had recovered from COVID-19. Sequenced: PBMCs or T cells enriched from blood (not recorded which). CDR3 loop: CASSFSGSGYEQYF. The CDR3 nucleotides are TGTGCCAGCAGCTTTAGCGGGAGTGGCTACGAGCAGTACTTC.